This T cell receptor (beta chain) was captured by sequencing in a study of Ad26.COV2.S vaccination and SARS-CoV-2 variants. Turning to the study itself: Ad26.COV2.S shots went into the muscle once or twice, 56 days apart.

The CDR3 runs to 15 residues. The germline V gene encodes CDR1 KGHDR and CDR2 SFDVKD. Trimming pared 4 bases from V and 5 bases from J, leaving 16 bases between. Treatment: around 19 received Ad26.COV2.S at low or high dose, single or two shots; about 5 received placebo; per-sample allocation not given. Samples were taken on day 63 after the first vaccine or placebo injection. This Boston cohort included adults aged 18-55 years. SARS-CoV-2 spike from the Wuhan strain was encoded by the vaccine, an Ad26 vector. General study points: It was vaccine recipients, not placebo recipients, who had the higher spike-specific TCR breadth.

Assay: immunoSEQ multiplex PCR; the TCRdb copy retains only in-frame clones and omits some. The repertoire holds hundreds of thousands of clones, with 80% to 90% as singletons. As to this clone: Its antigen is as yet unknown.

Material: peripheral blood, obtained in a trial of Ad26.COV2.S vaccine versus placebo. This chain connects TRBV24-1 to TRBJ2-5, with a weak D call TRBD1 (7 bases). The receptor's source is a person between 18 and 65 years old who received the Ad26.COV2.S COVID-19 vaccine or a placebo. The CDR3 protein is CATSDPRQGGETQYF. The CDR3 bases are TGTGCCACCAGTGACCCCCGACAGGGAGGTGAGACCCAGTACTTC.